The 23 T cell receptor beta chains reported below all come from one sample, sequenced in a study of identical twins. MiXCR, applied by TCRdb to the 5' RACE reads, yields one record per CDR3 protein. The data show a few hundred thousand distinct CDR3 sequences, with around 24% seen just once and 2.5% to 3.5% held by the top ten. These same data were also listed under a study on T cells expressing NK-cell markers.

The sequencing sample was made of CD4+ T cells sorted from blood. These receptors all come from a woman younger than 30 in good health.

This sequence joins TRBV19 and TRBJ2-1; TRBD1 is a possible D gene (7 bases). Trimming shortened V by 1 base and J by 0 bases, and 13 bases separated the two germline ends. The CDR3 extends over 17 amino acids. Germline CDR1 LNHDA, CDR2 SQIVND (reference sequence). CDR3 in DNA: TGTGCCAGTAGTATAGGTTCAGGGGGGAGCTCCTACAATGAGCAGTTCTTC. This gives the protein CASSIGSGGSSYNEQFF.

This chain joins TRBV5-1 and TRBJ1-4; tentatively, D is TRBD1 (6 bases). V lost 0 bases to trimming and J lost 6 bases, with 9 bases between them. Germline CDR1 reads SGHRS; CDR2 reads YFSETQ. The CDR3 is 14 amino acids. CDR3 DNA sequence: TGCGCCAGCAGCTTGGAACAGGGTGATGAAAAACTGTTTTTT. This codes for CASSLEQGDEKLFF.

The chain combines TRBV7-9 with TRBJ2-1; unclear D gene. Trimming cost V 2 bases and J 5 bases, with 7 bases left between them. Germline CDR1 is SEHNR and CDR2 is FQNEAQ (reference sequence). This CDR3 is built from 13 residues. CDR3 loop: CASSLQPNNEQFF. In DNA form, the CDR3 reads TGTGCCAGCAGCTTACAACCCAACAATGAGCAGTTCTTC.

The V call is TRBV3-1, the J call TRBJ1-2; a weak D match, TRBD1 (6 bases). The CDR3 is made up of 16 amino acids. Trimming removed 5 bases at V and 7 bases at J, with 23 bases between. CDR1 LGHDT and CDR2 YNNKEL come from the germline V gene (reference sequence). CDR3 sequence: CASSDFGQLGVGGYTF. The DNA for the CDR3 is TGTGCCAGCAGCGACTTTGGACAGCTTGGGGTAGGTGGCTACACCTTC.

This clonotype has only a few counts. The chain couples TRBV10-3 to TRBJ2-2, with D maybe TRBD2 (6 bases). This CDR3 region has 15 residues. The V and J ends lost 7 bases and 0 bases respectively, with 12 bases between them. Germline V gives CDR1 ENHRY, CDR2 SYGVKD. DNA for the CDR3: TGTGCCATCAAGCTTGCGGGAACGAACACCGGGGAGCTGTTTTTT. Protein product: CAIKLAGTNTGELFF.

A few counts support this clonotype. The genes are TRBV20-1 and TRBJ2-7; D ambiguous. Trimming stripped 3 bases from V and 0 bases from J, with 3 bases between. This CDR3 contains 11 residues. Germline V gene sequence: CDR1 DFQATT, CDR2 SNEGSKA (reference sequence). DNA for the CDR3: TGCAGTGCTAGGAACTCCTACGAGCAGTACTTC. This encodes CSARNSYEQYF.

The chain couples TRBV14 to TRBJ1-1; no clear D. V lost 1 base and J lost 1, with 7 bases in between. The CDR3 totals 14 residues. In germline, CDR1 is SGHDN, CDR2 FVKESK. CDR3 amino acids: CASSQASTNTEAFF. CDR3 nucleotides: TGTGCCAGCAGCCAAGCTTCTACGAACACTGAAGCTTTCTTT.

The chain links TRBV18 to TRBJ2-7, with TRBD1 matching 11 bases. Trimming took 3 bases from V and 6 from J; bases not matched to a gene: 7. The CDR3 loop spans 15 amino acids. Germline CDR1 and CDR2: KGHSH and LQKENI. In nucleotides, the CDR3 is TGTGCCAGCTCACCCGGGACAGGGGGGCTCGGCGAGCAGTACTTC. Translated: CASSPGTGGLGEQYF.

The sample holds a few counts of this clonotype. The chain carries TRBV20-1 and TRBJ2-7, with TRBD2 identical over 8 bases. Trimming took 5 bases from V and 4 from J; bases not matched to a gene: 7. The CDR3 totals 13 residues. CDR1 and CDR2 from the germline V gene are DFQATT and SNEGSKA (reference sequence). The CDR3 coding sequence is TGCAGTGCTGCCACGGGAGGGGAATACGAGCAGTACTTC. Translating gives CSAATGGEYEQYF.

The CDR3 DNA sequence: TGTGCCAGCCAGGGGAACACAGATACGCAGTATTTT. It specifies CASQGNTDTQYF. The genes are TRBV19 and TRBJ2-3; D is possibly TRBD1 (6 bases). The CDR3 spans 12 residues. The ends were cut back, 9 bases at V and 2 bases at J, with 9 bases in the middle. Germline V gives CDR1 LNHDA, CDR2 SQIVND (reference sequence).

CDR3 bases: TGTGCCAGCAGTTTAGGGACAGGGATGATCTATGGCTACACCTTC. As protein: CASSLGTGMIYGYTF. The chain recombines TRBV12-3 or TRBV12-4 with TRBJ1-2, with 8 bases identical to TRBD1. CDR3 size: 15 residues. The ends lost 1 base at V and 4 bases at J; junction bases unmatched: 5.

This sequence joins TRBV7-9 and TRBJ2-1, with 10 bases aligning to TRBD1. This CDR3 is 14 amino acids long. The V and J ends lost 5 bases and 9 bases, in that order; junction bases with no gene match: 7. Germline assignment: CDR1 SEHNR and CDR2 FQNEAQ (reference sequence). The CDR3 reads CASSRDRGPVEQFF. The CDR3, as DNA: TGTGCCAGCAGCCGCGACAGGGGGCCTGTTGAGCAGTTCTTC.

The chain couples TRBV7-2 to TRBJ1-5; D is unresolved. Germline lookup yields CDR1 SGHTA and CDR2 FQGNSA. The CDR3 extends over 13 amino acids. V was clipped by 4 bases and J by 7 bases, with 11 bases between them. CDR3 residues: CASSSSRGQPQHF. The CDR3 nucleotides are TGTGCCAGCAGCTCCTCAAGAGGACAGCCCCAGCATTTT.

The chain employs TRBV5-8 and TRBJ2-2; no definite D call. The germline V gene encodes CDR1 SGHTS and CDR2 YDEGEE. The V end was cut by 3 bases, the J end by 4 bases, with 13 bases between. The CDR3 covers 15 residues. This chain's CDR3 is CASSSGSGLTGELFF. DNA for the CDR3: TGTGCCAGCAGCTCCGGCTCAGGTCTCACCGGGGAGCTGTTTTTT.

The chain has TRBV5-6 and TRBJ1-1; 7 bases are shared with TRBD1. With V trimmed by 4 bases and J by 7 bases, 13 bases remained unmatched. The CDR3 is 15 amino acids. CDR1 SGHDT and CDR2 YYEEEE come from the germline V gene. The CDR3, as DNA: TGTGCCAGCAGCCGAATCGACAGGGACATATATGAAGCTTTCTTT. Translated, it gives CASSRIDRDIYEAFF. The whole variable domain, filled in from reference TRBV5-6 and TRBJ1-1, reads DAGVTQSPTHLIKTRGQQVTLRCSPKSGHDTVSWYQQALGQGPQFIFQYYEEEERQRGNFPDRFSGHQFPNYSSELNVNALLLGDSALYLCASSRIDRDIYEAFFGQGTRLTVV.

The rearrangement links TRBV7-2 to TRBJ2-7; no definite D call. The V end lost 4 bases, the J end lost 9 bases, and 16 bases lay between the germline ends. Germline V gives CDR1 SGHTA, CDR2 FQGNSA. The length of the CDR3 is 13 residues. The CDR3, as DNA: TGTGCCAGCAGCTCCGAGGTCCGGGTTTGGCAGTACTTC. Its protein is CASSSEVRVWQYF.

This clonotype was picked up a small number of times. The chain is built from TRBV7-9 and TRBJ2-3, with a possible D match to TRBD2 (6 bases). The CDR3 spans 14 residues. V gave up 3 bases and J gave up 1 base, with 8 bases separating them. In germline, CDR1 is SEHNR, CDR2 FQNEAQ (reference sequence). The CDR3 loop is CASSLVAGTDTQYF. The CDR3 nucleotides read TGTGCCAGCAGCTTGGTAGCGGGCACAGATACGCAGTATTTT.

This clonotype has more than one count but fewer than ten. The chain carries TRBV7-9 and TRBJ1-2; no reliable D call. V lost 5 bases and J lost 5, with 9 bases in between. This CDR3 comprises 12 residues. Germline V gives CDR1 SEHNR, CDR2 FQNEAQ (reference sequence). CDR3 nucleotides: TGTGCCAGCAGCCCCTCTTCTTATGGCTACACCTTC. Protein sequence: CASSPSSYGYTF.

The chain recombines TRBV4-3 with TRBJ2-7, with 7 positions matching TRBD2. V gave up 1 base and J gave up 5 bases; unmatched junction bases: 14. This CDR3 has 17 residues. Germline CDR1 reads LGHNA; CDR2 reads YSLEER. The CDR3 bases are TGCGCCAGCAGCCAAGGGTTTAGGGCGGGAGCTATCGACGAGCAGTACTTC. As protein: CASSQGFRAGAIDEQYF.

This clonotype was detected a few times. The chain joins TRBV3-1 to TRBJ2-2, with D perhaps TRBD2 (5 bases). V shed 8 bases and J shed 10 bases, with 14 bases lying between them. Germline CDR1 is LGHDT and CDR2 is YNNKEL (reference sequence). The CDR3 spans 12 residues. This CDR3 is CASDNRGTELFF. DNA for the CDR3: TGTGCCAGCGATAACCGGGGAACGGAGCTGTTTTTT.

The rearrangement uses TRBV3-1 and TRBJ2-5, with D perhaps matching TRBD2 (6 bases). CDR3 length: 14 amino acids. The germline V gene has CDR1 LGHDT and CDR2 YNNKEL (reference sequence). V was trimmed by 6 bases and J by 3 bases, leaving 14 bases between them. For the CDR3, the DNA is TGTGCCAGCAGTAGCGGCCTCAGCAAAGAGACCCAGTACTTC. Residues: CASSSGLSKETQYF.

V gene TRBV20-1 combines with J gene TRBJ1-1; 7 nucleotides match TRBD1. From germline, CDR1 is DFQATT and CDR2 SNEGSKA (reference sequence). CDR3 length equals 12 residues. With 5 bases clipped from V and 4 bases from J, the junction kept 4 bases outside the gene matches. CDR3 protein: CSAPRDSTEAFF. CDR3 DNA: TGCAGTGCTCCCCGGGACAGCACTGAAGCTTTCTTT.

J is TRBJ1-5 and V is TRBV19; no clear D. The V end lost 9 bases, the J end lost 4 bases, and 22 bases lay between the germline ends. This CDR3 comprises 16 residues. CDR1 is LNHDA and CDR2 is SQIVND in the germline V gene (reference sequence). The CDR3 region is CASSSTVGSPNQPQHF. The CDR3 DNA reads as TGTGCCAGCTCTTCCACTGTCGGCAGCCCGAATCAGCCCCAGCATTTT.